This record looks at one TCR beta chain sequence and its context. Antigen specificity is unknown. Use of 60 Vbeta and 13 Jbeta primers characterized the PCR. The table came from immunoSEQ multiplex PCR; TCRdb's copy has only in-frame clones and leaves some out. The sample consists of about 89,000 clones, around 86% of them appearing once. This entry comes from a study of cytomegalovirus exposure and HLA in healthy donors. Study-wide results and caveats: A later analysis reported that several of the most significant clusters appeared to be linked to common viral pathogens, among them Epstein-Barr virus. Presence/absence analyses took donor sequencing depth as roughly uniform. Cytomegalovirus-associated TCR beta chains were listed, numbering 150 to 200. Per a prior analysis, the majority of TCR beta V segments were productive roughly 87% or roughly 30% of the time.

The CDR3 is made up of 14 amino acids. The ends lost 3 bases at V and 5 bases at J; junction bases unmatched: 7. Per the germline V gene, CDR1 is SGHDT and CDR2 is YYEEEE. The sequence was obtained from a female donor in good health and CMV-seropositive. Material: PBMCs. The chain combines TRBV5-6 with TRBJ2-5; 7 nucleotides line up with TRBD2. CDR3 in DNA: TGTGCCAGCAGCTCCGCAGGGCGGGAGGAGACCCAGTACTTC. This sequence encodes CASSSAGREETQYF.